The rows below give T cell receptor beta chains drawn from one sample of a study of cytomegalovirus exposure and HLA in healthy donors. Libraries were prepared by immunoSEQ multiplex PCR; TCRdb keeps only in-frame clonotypes and omits some of them. The table includes about 170,000 clones, 75% to 90% detected once. Sequenced input: PBMCs. Source of these receptors: a male donor in good health and CMV-seronegative. CDR3s include the opening cysteine and the closing phenylalanine or tryptophan. The order of the fields is V gene, D gene, J gene, clone size, CDR3 protein, CDR3 DNA. A D gene is named only where the DNA matches it firmly. Size is omitted from some rows. Given values are once, few, many or a class for expanded clones.

>TRBV27|TRBD1|TRBJ1-1|.
CASSLSGIGGHTEAFF
TGTGCCAGCAGTTTATCGGGGATAGGGGGCCACACTGAAGCTTTCTTT
>TRBV7-7|TRBD1|TRBJ2-2|few
CASSMGQGGGELFF
TGTGCCAGCAGCATGGGACAGGGAGGCGGGGAGCTGTTTTTT
>TRBV5-1|TRBD1|TRBJ1-1|.
CASSGGTGWDTEAFF
TGCGCCAGCAGCGGAGGGACAGGGTGGGACACTGAAGCTTTCTTT
>TRBV5-1|.|TRBJ1-1|once
CASRTGMNTEAFF
TGCGCCAGCAGGACAGGAATGAACACTGAAGCTTTCTTT
>TRBV4-1|.|TRBJ2-1|.
CASSQDRRVFSNEQFF
TGCGCCAGCAGCCAAGACCGCAGGGTCTTTTCCAATGAGCAGTTCTTC
>TRBV4-1|.|TRBJ1-1|.
CASSAFAANTEAFF
TGCGCCAGCAGCGCTTTTGCGGCGAACACTGAAGCTTTCTTT
>TRBV9|TRBD2|TRBJ2-1|.
CASSVKSGGAGRNEQFF
TGTGCCAGCAGCGTTAAGAGCGGGGGGGCGGGTAGGAATGAGCAGTTCTTC
>TRBV5-1|TRBD1|TRBJ2-7|once
CASSSGDRGEISYEQYF
TGCGCCAGCAGCTCGGGGGACAGGGGGGAGATATCCTACGAGCAGTACTTC
>TRBV5-6|.|TRBJ1-1|.
CASSLVRGGHTEAFF
TGTGCCAGCAGCTTGGTTAGGGGCGGACACACTGAAGCTTTCTTT
>TRBV5-1|TRBD1|TRBJ2-3|once
CASSVGQGIEGTDTQYF
TGCGCCAGCAGCGTGGGACAGGGAATCGAAGGCACAGATACGCAGTATTTT
>TRBV18|.|TRBJ1-6|.
CASSPDINSPLHF
TGTGCCAGCTCACCGGACATTAATTCACCCCTCCACTTT
>TRBV5-1|.|TRBJ1-4|.
CASSLGLAAEKLFF
TGCGCCAGCAGCTTGGGTTTGGCGGCTGAAAAACTGTTTTTT
>TRBV5-1|.|TRBJ2-7|.
CASSPPGLTYEQYF
TGCGCCAGCAGCCCCCCGGGACTTACCTACGAGCAGTACTTC
>TRBV5-8|.|TRBJ1-1|.
CASSVRRNTEAFF
TGTGCCAGCAGCGTCCGGAGGAACACTGAAGCTTTCTTT
>TRBV11-2|.|TRBJ2-4|.
CASSLRGMRTNIQYF
TGTGCCAGCAGCTTACGGGGAATGAGAACAAACATTCAGTACTTC
>TRBV5-4|.|TRBJ2-2|.
CASRRVSSPTGELFF
TGTGCCAGCAGGCGGGTTAGCTCCCCGACCGGGGAGCTGTTTTTT
>TRBV27|.|TRBJ1-1|.
CASSLFVGHPNTEAFF
TGTGCCAGCAGTTTATTTGTGGGACACCCGAACACTGAAGCTTTCTTT
>TRBV7-8|TRBD1|TRBJ2-4|.
CASTRGQENIQYF
TGTGCCAGCACTAGGGGACAGGAAAACATTCAGTACTTC
>TRBV11-2|TRBD1|TRBJ1-5|.
CASSLDGDRAYQPQHF
TGTGCCAGCAGCTTAGATGGGGACAGGGCTTATCAGCCCCAGCATTTT
>TRBV18|.|TRBJ2-3|.
CASSPPSYSDTQYF
TGTGCCAGCTCACCACCGTCCTACTCAGATACGCAGTATTTT
>TRBV7-9|TRBD1|TRBJ1-5|.
CASSLDWGGQGASHQPQHF
TGTGCCAGCAGCTTAGATTGGGGTGGACAGGGGGCTTCTCATCAGCCCCAGCATTTT
>TRBV6-5|.|TRBJ1-1|.
CASSYVGGLYAFF
TGTGCCAGCAGTTACGTGGGGGGGCTGTATGCTTTCTTT
>TRBV10-2|TRBD1|TRBJ2-2|.
CASSEPQRGTGGTGELFF
TGCGCCAGCAGTGAGCCGCAGCGCGGGACAGGGGGGACCGGGGAGCTGTTTTTT
>TRBV5-1|.|TRBJ1-1|.
CASKQEINTEAFF
TGCGCCAGCAAACAGGAGATAAACACTGAAGCTTTCTTT
>TRBV5-6|.|TRBJ1-6|.
CASTIGGAINSPLHF
TGTGCCAGCACCATCGGAGGGGCCATTAATTCACCCCTCCACTTT
>TRBV7-2|TRBD1|TRBJ2-1|.
CASSLMRDRARVYEQFF
TGTGCCAGCAGCTTAATGAGGGACAGGGCTAGGGTGTATGAGCAGTTCTTC
>TRBV6-5|TRBD1|TRBJ1-6|few
CASSPPGQGNSPLHF
TGTGCCAGCAGTCCACCGGGACAGGGTAATTCACCCCTCCACTTT
>TRBV29-1|.|TRBJ2-5|.
CSANREYQETQYF
TGCAGCGCAAACAGGGAATACCAAGAGACCCAGTACTTC
>TRBV25-1|.|TRBJ1-2|.
CASSQGWGSHYGYTF
TGTGCCAGCAGTCAAGGGTGGGGCAGCCACTATGGCTACACCTTC
>TRBV2|TRBD1|TRBJ1-6|.
CASSARTGGNSPLHF
TGTGCCAGCAGTGCCAGGACAGGGGGCAATTCACCCCTCCACTTT
>TRBV30|TRBD1|TRBJ1-4|.
CAWSRRTGGGEKLFF
TGTGCCTGGAGTAGAAGGACAGGGGGAGGTGAAAAACTGTTTTTT
>TRBV5-8|TRBD1|TRBJ2-7|.
CASSLAAGGEQYF
TGTGCCAGCAGCTTGGCTGCAGGGGGAGAGCAGTACTTC
>TRBV5-1|TRBD2|TRBJ2-1|.
CASSVAGLGVKNEQFF
TGCGCCAGCAGCGTGGCGGGACTAGGGGTGAAAAATGAGCAGTTCTTC
>TRBV25-1|TRBD2|TRBJ2-3|.
CASSLAGASTDTQYF
TGTGCCAGCAGCTTAGCGGGGGCTAGCACAGATACGCAGTATTTT
>TRBV27|TRBD1|TRBJ1-5|.
CASSLSFRGNQPQHF
TGTGCCAGCAGTTTATCGTTCAGGGGGAATCAGCCCCAGCATTTT
>TRBV19|.|TRBJ1-5|.
CASSPLLDNQPQHF
TGTGCCAGTAGTCCCCTCCTAGACAATCAGCCCCAGCATTTT
>TRBV7-2|.|TRBJ2-7|.
CASSLGRSSYEQYF
TGTGCCAGCAGCTTAGGAAGGAGCTCCTACGAGCAGTACTTC
>TRBV2|.|TRBJ1-5|.
CASSREGGNQPQHF
TGTGCCAGCAGTAGGGAGGGTGGCAATCAGCCCCAGCATTTT
>TRBV18|TRBD1|TRBJ2-7|.
CASSPPGTGTVAGEQYF
TGTGCCAGCTCACCACCGGGGACAGGGACAGTAGCGGGCGAGCAGTACTTC
>TRBV27|.|TRBJ1-2|once
CASSSTGNYGYTF
TGTGCCAGCAGTTCTACAGGGAACTATGGCTACACCTTC
>TRBV27|.|TRBJ2-7|.
CASSLSTTREQYF
TGTGCCAGCAGTTTATCGACCACGAGGGAGCAGTACTTC
>TRBV19|.|TRBJ2-3|once
CASSPLAIDTQYF
TGTGCCAGTAGTCCGCTAGCTATAGATACGCAGTATTTT
>TRBV7-9|.|TRBJ1-2|.
CASSLDAGERPWYTF
TGTGCCAGCAGCTTAGATGCGGGGGAAAGGCCTTGGTACACCTTC
>TRBV5-1|TRBD1|TRBJ2-7|few
CASSPWDRGYEQYF
TGCGCCAGCAGCCCCTGGGACAGGGGATACGAGCAGTACTTC
>TRBV5-1|TRBD2|TRBJ2-3|.
CASSLGLASTDTQYF
TGCGCCAGCAGCTTGGGACTAGCGAGCACAGATACGCAGTATTTT
>TRBV10-1|.|TRBJ1-5|.
CASSGRGKPPREDQPQHF
TGCGCCAGCAGTGGCCGGGGAAAACCCCCGAGGGAGGATCAGCCCCAGCATTTT
>TRBV19|.|TRBJ1-3|.
CASSDTDSGNTIYF
TGTGCCAGTTCGGACACGGACTCTGGAAACACCATATATTTT
>TRBV10-3|.|TRBJ1-5|.
CAISGQVGGQPQHF
TGTGCCATCAGTGGACAGGTTGGCGGTCAGCCCCAGCATTTT
>TRBV5-1|.|TRBJ1-1|.
CASSLALAGVNTEAFF
TGCGCCAGCAGCTTGGCCTTAGCAGGGGTGAACACTGAAGCTTTCTTT
>TRBV19|.|TRBJ1-2|few
CASIGNYGYTF
TGTGCCAGTATCGGTAACTATGGCTACACCTTC
>TRBV19|.|TRBJ1-1|once
CASSLQAGNTEAFF
TGTGCCAGTAGTCTCCAGGCGGGGAACACTGAAGCTTTCTTT
>TRBV4-1|TRBD2|TRBJ2-7|.
CASSQVGGGYEQYF
TGCGCCAGCAGCCAAGTCGGGGGGGGGTACGAGCAGTACTTC
>TRBV25-1|.|TRBJ2-4|.
CASSEPHRAGVNIQYF
TGTGCCAGCAGTGAACCTCACCGGGCAGGGGTGAACATTCAGTACTTC
>TRBV5-1|TRBD1|TRBJ2-1|.
CASSLGQGSYNEQFF
TGCGCCAGCAGCTTGGGACAGGGTTCCTACAATGAGCAGTTCTTC
>TRBV15|.|TRBJ2-1|.
CATSRRGGEPYNEQFF
TGTGCCACCAGCAGAAGAGGGGGGGAACCCTACAATGAGCAGTTCTTC
>TRBV11-2|.|TRBJ2-5|.
CASSLQGWETQYF
TGTGCCAGCAGCTTACAGGGGTGGGAGACCCAGTACTTC
>TRBV27|TRBD2|TRBJ2-2|few
CASNPGLAGFSNTGELFF
TGTGCCAGCAACCCGGGACTAGCGGGGTTCTCGAACACCGGGGAGCTGTTTTTT